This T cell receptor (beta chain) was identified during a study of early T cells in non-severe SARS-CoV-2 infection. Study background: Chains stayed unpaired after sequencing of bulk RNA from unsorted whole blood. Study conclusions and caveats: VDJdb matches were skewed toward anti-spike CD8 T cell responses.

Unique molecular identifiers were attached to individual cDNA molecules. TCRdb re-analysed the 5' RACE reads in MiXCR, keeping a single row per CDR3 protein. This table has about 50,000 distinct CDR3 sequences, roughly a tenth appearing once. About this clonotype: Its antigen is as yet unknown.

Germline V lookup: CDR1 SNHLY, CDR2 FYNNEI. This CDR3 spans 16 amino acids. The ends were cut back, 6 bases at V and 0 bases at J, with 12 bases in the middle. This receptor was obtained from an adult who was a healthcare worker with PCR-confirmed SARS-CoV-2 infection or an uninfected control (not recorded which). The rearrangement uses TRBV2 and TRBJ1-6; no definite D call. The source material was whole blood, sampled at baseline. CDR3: CASRDSKSSYNSPLHF. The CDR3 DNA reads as TGTGCCAGCAGAGACTCCAAAAGCTCCTATAATTCACCCCTCCACTTT.